This T cell receptor beta chain was sequenced for a study of identical twins. TCRdb analysed the 5' RACE reads with MiXCR anew, one entry per CDR3 protein. The data contain 140,000 to 150,000 distinct CDR3 sequences, 3.5% of them singletons. Study findings and constraints: Within twin pairs, the out-of-frame alpha sequences they shared showed excess low generation probability.

This clonotype was recorded at least ten times. Its cognate antigen is unknown. The CDR3 runs 15 residues. Trimming stripped 4 bases from V and 4 bases from J, with 16 bases between. Germline CDR1 MGHDK, CDR2 SYGVNS. Sequencing was performed on memory T cells sorted from blood. This TCR derives from a man younger than 35 in good health. The chain has TRBV25-1 and TRBJ1-2; D remains unclear. CDR3 nucleotide sequence: TGTGCCAGCAGTGGCGGGGTGGGGTTGGGCTATGGCTACACCTTC. It encodes CASSGGVGLGYGYTF.